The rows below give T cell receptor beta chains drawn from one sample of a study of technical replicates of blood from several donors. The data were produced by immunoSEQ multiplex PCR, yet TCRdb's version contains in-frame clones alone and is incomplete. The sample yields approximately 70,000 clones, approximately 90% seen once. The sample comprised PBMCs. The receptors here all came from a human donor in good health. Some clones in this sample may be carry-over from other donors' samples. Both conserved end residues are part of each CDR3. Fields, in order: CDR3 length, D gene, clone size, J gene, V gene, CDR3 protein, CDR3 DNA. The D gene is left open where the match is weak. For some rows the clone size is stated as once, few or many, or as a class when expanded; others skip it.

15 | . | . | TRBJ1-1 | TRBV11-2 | CASSLDAGSNTEAFF | TGTGCCAGCAGCTTAGATGCGGGGTCTAACACTGAAGCTTTCTTT
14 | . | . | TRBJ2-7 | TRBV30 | CAWSVRGLSYEQYF | TGTGCCTGGAGTGTACGGGGGTTATCCTACGAGCAGTACTTC
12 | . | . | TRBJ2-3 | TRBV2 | CASSRDTDTQYF | TGTGCCAGCAGCCGCGACACAGATACGCAGTATTTT
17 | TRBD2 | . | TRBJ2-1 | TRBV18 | CASSPLGLAGVGGEQFF | TGTGCCAGCTCACCCTTGGGACTAGCGGGAGTTGGTGGTGAGCAGTTCTTC
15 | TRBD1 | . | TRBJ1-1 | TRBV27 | CASSPGQGANTEAFF | TGTGCCAGCAGCCCAGGACAGGGGGCGAACACTGAAGCTTTCTTT
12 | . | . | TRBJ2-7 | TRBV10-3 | CAISDSGREQYF | TGTGCCATCAGTGACTCCGGCAGGGAGCAGTACTTC
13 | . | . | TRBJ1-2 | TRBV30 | CAWIQMGGYGYTF | TGTGCCTGGATCCAAATGGGGGGCTATGGCTACACCTTC
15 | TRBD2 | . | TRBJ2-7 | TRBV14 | CASSQQSGRAYEQYF | TGTGCCAGCAGCCAACAGAGCGGGAGGGCTTACGAGCAGTACTTC
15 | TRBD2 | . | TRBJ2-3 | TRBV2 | CASSEPGLNTDTQYF | TGTGCCAGCAGTGAACCGGGACTAAACACAGATACGCAGTATTTT
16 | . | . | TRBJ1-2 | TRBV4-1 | CASSQDVYGGNYGYTF | TGCGCCAGCAGCCAAGATGTGTACGGCGGCAACTATGGCTACACCTTC
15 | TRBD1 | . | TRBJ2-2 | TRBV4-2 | CASSPGQGATGELFF | TGTGCCAGCAGCCCTGGACAGGGGGCCACCGGGGAGCTGTTTTTT
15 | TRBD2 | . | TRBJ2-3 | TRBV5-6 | CASSLVAGGTDTQYF | TGTGCCAGCAGCTTGGTAGCGGGAGGGACAGATACGCAGTATTTT
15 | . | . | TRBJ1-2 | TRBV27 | CASSPGWGLNYGYTF | TGTGCCAGCAGCCCGGGATGGGGACTTAACTATGGCTACACCTTC
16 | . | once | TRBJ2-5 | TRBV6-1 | CASSEVVRSVQETQYF | TGTGCCAGCAGTGAAGTCGTCCGATCGGTCCAAGAGACCCAGTACTTC
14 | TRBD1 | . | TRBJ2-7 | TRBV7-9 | CASSSDRELYEQYF | TGTGCCAGCAGCTCCGACAGGGAGCTCTACGAGCAGTACTTC
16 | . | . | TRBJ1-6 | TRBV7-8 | CASSLDNRELRSPLHF | TGTGCCAGCAGCTTAGATAACCGGGAATTACGTTCACCCCTCCACTTT
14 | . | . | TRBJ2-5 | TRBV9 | CASSPWTGGETQYF | TGTGCCAGCAGCCCTTGGACCGGAGGGGAGACCCAGTACTTC
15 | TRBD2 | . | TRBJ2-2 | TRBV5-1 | CASSLNAGGPGELFF | TGCGCCAGCAGCTTGAATGCGGGGGGGCCCGGGGAGCTGTTTTTT
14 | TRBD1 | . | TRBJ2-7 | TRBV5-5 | CASSLGTGIYEQYF | TGTGCCAGCAGCTTGGGGACAGGGATCTACGAGCAGTACTTC
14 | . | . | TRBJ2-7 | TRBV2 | CASRAAGVGYEQYF | TGTGCCAGCAGGGCCGCCGGGGTAGGCTACGAGCAGTACTTC
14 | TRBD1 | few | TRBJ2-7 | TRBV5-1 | CASRRDRVPYEQYF | TGCGCCAGCAGGCGAGACAGGGTCCCCTACGAGCAGTACTTC
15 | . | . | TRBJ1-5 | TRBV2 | CASSGSQGRNQPQHF | TGTGCCAGCAGTGGGAGCCAGGGCAGGAATCAGCCCCAGCATTTT
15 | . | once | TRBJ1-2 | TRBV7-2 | CASSPSSTANYGYTF | TGTGCCAGCAGCCCCTCATCAACAGCCAACTATGGCTACACCTTC
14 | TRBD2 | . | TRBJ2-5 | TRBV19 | CASSSLAVGETQYF | TGTGCCAGTAGTTCACTAGCGGTGGGGGAGACCCAGTACTTC
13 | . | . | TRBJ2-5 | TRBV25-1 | CASSDGLQETQYF | TGTGCCAGCTCGGATGGGCTCCAAGAGACCCAGTACTTC
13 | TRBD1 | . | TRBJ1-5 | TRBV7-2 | CASSLRGTGGQHF | TGTGCCAGCAGCTTAAGGGGGACAGGGGGGCAGCATTTT
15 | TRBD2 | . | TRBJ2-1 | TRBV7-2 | CASSASGGAYNEQFF | TGTGCCAGCAGCGCCAGCGGGGGGGCCTACAATGAGCAGTTCTTC
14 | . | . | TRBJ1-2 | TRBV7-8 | CASSLGEGYYGYTF | TGTGCCAGCAGCTTAGGGGAGGGCTACTATGGCTACACCTTC
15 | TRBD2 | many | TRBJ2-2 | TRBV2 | CASRDKRERDGELFF | TGTGCCAGCAGAGACAAGCGGGAGCGGGACGGGGAGCTGTTTTTT
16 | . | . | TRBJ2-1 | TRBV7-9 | CASSPLRGSSYNEQFF | TGTGCCAGCAGCCCGCTTCGGGGGAGCTCCTACAATGAGCAGTTCTTC
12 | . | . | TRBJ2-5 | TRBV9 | CASSTLGETQYF | TGTGCCAGCAGCACCCTAGGAGAGACCCAGTACTTC
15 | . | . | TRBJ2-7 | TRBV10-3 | CAIGGDTGNPTEQYF | TGTGCCATCGGGGGGGACACGGGAAACCCTACCGAGCAGTACTTC
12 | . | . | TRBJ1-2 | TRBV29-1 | CSVEVSNYGYTF | TGCAGCGTTGAGGTGAGCAACTATGGCTACACCTTC